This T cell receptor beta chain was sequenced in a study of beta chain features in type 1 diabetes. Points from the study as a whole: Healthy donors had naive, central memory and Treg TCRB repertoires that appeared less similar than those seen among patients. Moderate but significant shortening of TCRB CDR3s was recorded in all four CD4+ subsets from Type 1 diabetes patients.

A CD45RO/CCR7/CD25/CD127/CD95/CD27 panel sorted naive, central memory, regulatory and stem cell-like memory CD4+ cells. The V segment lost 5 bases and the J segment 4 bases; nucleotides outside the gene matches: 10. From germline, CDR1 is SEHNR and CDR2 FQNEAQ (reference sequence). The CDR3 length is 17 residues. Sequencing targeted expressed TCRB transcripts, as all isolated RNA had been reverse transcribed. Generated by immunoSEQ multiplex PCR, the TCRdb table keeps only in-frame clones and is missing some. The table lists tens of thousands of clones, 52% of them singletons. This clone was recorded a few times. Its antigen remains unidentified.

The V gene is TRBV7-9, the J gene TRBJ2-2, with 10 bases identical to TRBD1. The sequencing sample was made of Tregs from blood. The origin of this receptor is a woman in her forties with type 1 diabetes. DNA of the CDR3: TGTGCCAGCAGCCCTAGACAGGGGGCAAGTTTCACCGGGGAGCTGTTTTTT. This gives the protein CASSPRQGASFTGELFF.